The 25 T cell receptor beta chains reported below all come from one sample, sequenced in a study of T cell responses to AZD1222 COVID-19 vaccine. This table comes from immunoSEQ multiplex PCR, and its TCRdb copy is limited to in-frame clones, with some not included. The sample includes about 49,000 clones, 65% to 85% of them seen just once. The material sequenced was peripheral blood, taken on day 0 of MenACWY control vaccination. The receptors come from an adult in good health.

V gene TRBV19 combines with J gene TRBJ2-6; D is tentatively TRBD1 or TRBD2 (6 bases each). This CDR3 comprises 14 residues. V shed 4 bases and J shed 8 bases, with 12 bases lying between them. Germline lookup yields CDR1 LNHDA and CDR2 SQIVND (reference sequence). CDR3 residues: CASSNREVTNVLTF. Written as DNA, the CDR3 is TGTGCCAGTAGTAACAGGGAGGTGACCAACGTCCTGACTTTC.

This chain uses TRBV2 with TRBJ1-1; D not resolved. V was pared by 5 bases and J by 4 bases, with 17 bases between. Per germline, CDR1 SNHLY and CDR2 FYNNEI. This CDR3 is built from 15 residues. CDR3 sequence: CASSSRAPMGTEAFF. In DNA form, the CDR3 reads TGTGCCAGCAGTTCTAGGGCCCCGATGGGCACTGAAGCTTTCTTT.

V usage is TRBV9 and J usage is TRBJ1-1; D remains unclear. Germline V gene sequence: CDR1 SGDLS, CDR2 YYNGEE. The CDR3 is 14 residues long. V lost 0 bases and J 5 bases, leaving 11 bases between the germline ends. CDR3 protein: CASSVATVGTEAFF. In nucleotides, the CDR3 is TGTGCCAGCAGCGTAGCTACGGTGGGAACTGAAGCTTTCTTT.

As DNA, the CDR3 is TGTGCCAGCTCACTCCTCGCCGGGACAGGGGACGGCTACACCTTC. Its protein product is CASSLLAGTGDGYTF. The rearrangement links TRBV18 to TRBJ1-2, with 10 bases aligning to TRBD1. CDR3 length: 15 amino acids. Germline CDR1 KGHSH, CDR2 LQKENI. V lost 4 bases and J lost 8; bases outside the gene matches: 10.

V usage is TRBV27 and J usage is TRBJ1-2, with 7 bases that match TRBD1. CDR1 and CDR2 (germline): MNHEY, SMNVEV (reference sequence). The J segment lost 9 bases and the V segment lost 4 bases, leaving 5 bases of the junction unmatched. The CDR3 sequence is 12 residues long. The CDR3 is CASSSRTGRYTF. CDR3 in DNA: TGTGCCAGCAGTTCCCGGACAGGACGCTACACCTTC.

The chain carries TRBV19 and TRBJ1-5, with D tentatively TRBD1 (5 bases). There are 17 residues in the CDR3. From germline, CDR1 is LNHDA and CDR2 SQIVND (reference sequence). Deletions cut 3 bases from V and 0 bases from J, with 15 bases between. The DNA of the CDR3 is TGTGCCAGTAGTATTAGGAAGGGGAAAAATAGCAATCAGCCCCAGCATTTT. Protein product: CASSIRKGKNSNQPQHF.

The chain employs TRBV5-1 and TRBJ2-3; D is uncertain. CDR1 and CDR2 (germline): SGHRS, YFSETQ. The V end was cut by 6 bases, the J end by 0 bases, with 11 bases between. The CDR3 length is 14 residues. This CDR3 reads CASTKEPSTDTQYF. CDR3 DNA: TGCGCCAGCACGAAGGAGCCTAGCACAGATACGCAGTATTTT.

This chain's CDR3 is CAWSGAGGTEAFF. The CDR3, as DNA: TGTGCCTGGAGTGGAGCAGGGGGCACTGAAGCTTTCTTT. V is TRBV30 and J is TRBJ1-1, with 7 nucleotides matching TRBD1. CDR1 is GTSNPN, CDR2 SVGIG, per germline (reference sequence). The V and J ends lost 1 base and 4 bases, in that order; junction bases with no gene match: 3. CDR3 size: 13 residues.

V gene TRBV27 combines with J gene TRBJ1-6, with 12 bases lining up with TRBD1. J was trimmed by 7 bases and V by 7 bases; bases with no gene match: 5. This CDR3 has 15 amino acids. The germline V gene encodes CDR1 MNHEY and CDR2 SMNVEV (reference sequence). The CDR3 DNA reads as TGTGCCAGCAACCCTGGGACAGGGGGCAATTCACCCCTCCACTTT. Translation gives CASNPGTGGNSPLHF.

V gene TRBV30 combines with J gene TRBJ2-5; 9 bases line up with TRBD1. The CDR3 consists of 13 residues. Germline CDR1 reads GTSNPN; CDR2 reads SVGIG (reference sequence). Losses at the gene ends were 4 bases for V and 2 bases for J; bases not matched to a gene: 2. CDR3 coding DNA: TGTGCCTGGAAGGGACAGGGACAAGAGACCCAGTACTTC. As protein: CAWKGQGQETQYF.

The chain couples TRBV15 to TRBJ2-3; 12 bases fit TRBD2. In germline, CDR1 is LNHNV, CDR2 YYDKDF (reference sequence). With V trimmed by 8 bases and J by 5 bases, 11 bases remained unmatched. The CDR3 consists of 16 residues. In DNA form, the CDR3 reads TGTGCCACCGATCTTATGACTAGCGGGAGTAGAGATACGCAGTATTTT. As protein: CATDLMTSGSRDTQYF.

The chain is built from TRBV29-1 and TRBJ1-5, with 8 bases matching TRBD1. V trimming: 5 bases; J trimming: 7 bases; junction bases outside the gene matches: 7. The V gene's germline CDR1 is SQVTM and CDR2 ANQGSEA. This CDR3 is built from 13 residues. CDR3 coding DNA: TGCAGCGTTACGACAGGGGTGGGGCAGCCCCAGCATTTT. Translation: CSVTTGVGQPQHF.

This chain joins TRBV5-6 and TRBJ2-1; D is perhaps TRBD1 (5 bases). Trimming shortened V by 4 bases and J by 5 bases, and 10 bases separated the two germline ends. Germline assignment: CDR1 SGHDT and CDR2 YYEEEE. This CDR3 spans 13 amino acids. CDR3 protein: CASSQDSDNEQFF. For the CDR3, the DNA is TGTGCCAGCAGCCAAGACAGCGACAATGAGCAGTTCTTC.

Regarding this clone: Within the sample, other DNA sequences also encode this same CDR3. V and J are TRBV4-1 and TRBJ2-3, with D tentatively TRBD1 or TRBD2 (5 bases each). Trimming took 1 base from V and 2 from J, leaving 10 bases between them. Germline values: CDR1 MGHRA, CDR2 YSYEKL. This CDR3 region has 15 residues. CDR3 residues: CASSQGDRDTDTQYF. In DNA form, the CDR3 reads TGCGCCAGCAGCCAAGGGGACCGCGACACAGATACGCAGTATTTT.

The chain employs TRBV10-3 and TRBJ2-3; D is ambiguous. The V and J ends lost 0 bases and 5 bases respectively, with 6 bases between them. Germline loops: CDR1 ENHRY, CDR2 SYGVKD. The CDR3 sequence is 13 residues long. The CDR3 spells CAISESGKDTQYF. In DNA form, the CDR3 reads TGTGCCATCAGTGAGTCGGGGAAAGATACGCAGTATTTT.

CDR3 loop: CASSSRNMNTEAFF. The CDR3 region has the DNA TGTGCCAGCAGCTCCAGAAACATGAACACTGAAGCTTTCTTT. This sequence joins TRBV5-5 and TRBJ1-1; no reliable D call. The CDR3 runs 14 residues. Germline V gene lookup returns CDR1 SGHKS and CDR2 YYEKEE (reference sequence). V was clipped by 3 bases and J by 0 bases, with 9 bases between them. The full variable domain, rest sourced from reference TRBV5-5 and TRBJ1-1, is DAGVTQSPTHLIKTRGQQVTLRCSPISGHKSVSWYQQVLGQGPQFIFQYYEKEERGRGNFPDRFSARQFPNYSSELNVNALLLGDSALYLCASSSRNMNTEAFFGQGTRLTVV.

This chain links TRBV5-5 with TRBJ2-4; 7 positions match TRBD1. Germline lookup yields CDR1 SGHKS and CDR2 YYEKEE (reference sequence). J was trimmed by 4 bases and V by 4 bases; bases with no gene match: 2. The CDR3 contains 13 residues. CDR3 DNA sequence: TGTGCCAGCAGCGGGACAGAGAAAAACATTCAGTACTTC. The encoded protein is CASSGTEKNIQYF.

The chain recombines TRBV12-3 or TRBV12-4 with TRBJ2-3, with D hard to call. Trimming pared 4 bases from V and 1 base from J, leaving 3 bases between. This CDR3 has 12 residues. As DNA, the CDR3 is TGTGCCAGCAGTTGGGGCACAGATACGCAGTATTTT. Translated: CASSWGTDTQYF.

This clone is large by share. At the DNA level, this CDR3 is encoded by other sequences in the same sample as well. The chain links TRBV2 to TRBJ2-7; a weak D match, TRBD1 (5 bases). The CDR3 contains 12 residues. V was shortened by 9 bases and J by 2 bases, with 11 bases between the two germline ends. CDR1 and CDR2 (germline): SNHLY, FYNNEI. The CDR3 region is CASGTGTYEQYF. The DNA for the CDR3 is TGTGCCAGTGGTACAGGTACCTACGAGCAGTACTTC.

This clone was picked up a small number of times. The genes are TRBV19 and TRBJ2-2; D is perhaps TRBD2 (6 bases). V was trimmed by 11 bases and J by 2 bases, leaving 15 bases between them. CDR3 length: 14 residues. Germline V gene data show CDR1 as LNHDA and CDR2 as SQIVND (reference sequence). The CDR3 loop reads CACHPGTNTGELFF. CDR3 nucleotides: TGTGCCTGCCACCCCGGGACTAACACCGGGGAGCTGTTTTTT. Using reference TRBV19 and TRBJ2-2 for the parts outside the CDR3, the full variable domain is DGGITQSPKYLFRKEGQNVTLSCEQNLNHDAMYWYRQDPGQGLRLIYYSQIVNDFQKGDIAEGYSVSREKKESFPLTVTSAQKNPTAFYLCACHPGTNTGELFFGEGSRLTVL.

This clone was detected only a few times. The genes are TRBV9 and TRBJ2-1; TRBD2 agrees at 8 bases. The J segment lost 4 bases and the V segment lost 0 bases, leaving 3 bases of the junction unmatched. Germline V lookup: CDR1 SGDLS, CDR2 YYNGEE. This CDR3 has 15 amino acids. The CDR3 sequence is CASSVGSGTYNEQFF. The DNA of the CDR3 is TGTGCCAGCAGCGTAGGTAGCGGGACTTACAATGAGCAGTTCTTC. Complete variable domain (other parts from reference TRBV9 and TRBJ2-1): DSGVTQTPKHLITATGQRVTLRCSPRSGDLSVYWYQQSLDQGLQFLIQYYNGEERAKGNILERFSAQQFPDLHSELNLSSLELGDSALYFCASSVGSGTYNEQFFGPGTRLTVL.

This clone was seen only a few times. The gene calls are TRBV2 and TRBJ1-1, with unresolved D. V dropped 6 bases and J dropped 1 base, with 12 bases sitting between them. Germline CDR1 SNHLY, CDR2 FYNNEI. The CDR3 covers 14 residues. CDR3 in DNA: TGTGCCAGCAGGTTGACCCGAGGGAACACTGAAGCTTTCTTT. Its protein is CASRLTRGNTEAFF.

The chain joins TRBV5-4 to TRBJ1-3; D is ambiguous. Per germline, CDR1 SGHNT and CDR2 YYREEE (reference sequence). The V end lost 2 bases, the J end lost 0 bases, and 9 bases lay between the germline ends. This CDR3 spans 15 amino acids. The CDR3 DNA reads TGTGCCAGCAGCTTAAGGGCCAGCTCTGGAAACACCATATATTTT. Translation: CASSLRASSGNTIYF. Variable domain in full (rest from reference TRBV5-4 and TRBJ1-3): ETGVTQSPTHLIKTRGQQVTLRCSSQSGHNTVSWYQQALGQGPQFIFQYYREEENGRGNFPPRFSGLQFPNYSSELNVNALELDDSALYLCASSLRASSGNTIYFGEGSWLTVV.

The chain joins TRBV6-5 to TRBJ2-3, with D maybe TRBD1 (5 bases). Trimming stripped 0 bases from V and 5 bases from J, with 9 bases between. CDR3 length: 14 residues. Germline assignment: CDR1 MNHEY and CDR2 SVGAGI. CDR3 sequence reads: CASSYSKGKDTQYF. In DNA, the CDR3 is TGTGCCAGCAGTTACTCGAAGGGGAAAGATACGCAGTATTTT.

The chain carries TRBV11-2 and TRBJ2-7, with D maybe TRBD1 (6 bases). Trimming took off 3 bases at V and 6 bases at J, with 21 bases between the two ends. The CDR3 covers 16 residues. Germline lookup yields CDR1 SGHAT and CDR2 FQNNGV. The CDR3 loop reads CASSFLNMARGSEQYF. The CDR3 bases are TGTGCCAGCAGCTTTCTAAACATGGCCAGGGGTAGCGAGCAGTACTTC.